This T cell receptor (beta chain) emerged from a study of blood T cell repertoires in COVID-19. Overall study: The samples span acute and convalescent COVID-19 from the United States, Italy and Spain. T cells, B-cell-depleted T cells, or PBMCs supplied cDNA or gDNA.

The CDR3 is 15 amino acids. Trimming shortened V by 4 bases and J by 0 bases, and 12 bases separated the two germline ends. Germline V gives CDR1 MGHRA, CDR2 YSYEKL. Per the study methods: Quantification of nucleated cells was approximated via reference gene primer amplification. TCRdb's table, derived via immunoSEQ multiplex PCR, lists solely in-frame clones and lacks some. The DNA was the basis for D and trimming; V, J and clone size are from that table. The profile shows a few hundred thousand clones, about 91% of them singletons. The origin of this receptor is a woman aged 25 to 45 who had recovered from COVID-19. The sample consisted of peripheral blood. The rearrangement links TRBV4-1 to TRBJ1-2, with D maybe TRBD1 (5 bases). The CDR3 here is CASSPRQTANYGYTF. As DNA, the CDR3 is TGCGCCAGCAGCCCACGACAGACTGCTAACTATGGCTACACCTTC.